The 18 T cell receptor beta chains below were found in one sample sequenced in a study of T-cell reconstitution after alpha-beta-depleted transplantation in children. Using unique molecular identifiers, the investigators prepared the TCRbeta library. Using its own MiXCR run on the PCR reads, TCRdb lists one record per CDR3 protein. The data show around 800,000 distinct CDR3 sequences, about 15% seen once. The specimen comprised PBMCs, mostly from graft donor cells, sampled 360 days after TCRalphabeta/CD19-depleted stem cell transplant. The receptors stem from a male patient under 18 who had a stem cell transplant for acute lymphoblastic leukemia, so the T cells may come from the graft donor.

The chain joins TRBV20-1 to TRBJ1-3; D gene ambiguous. The CDR3 extends over 13 amino acids. Looked up from germline, CDR1 is DFQATT and CDR2 is SNEGSKA (reference sequence). Trimming took 5 bases from V and 0 from J, leaving 8 bases between them. The CDR3 here is CSAYSYSGNTIYF. The CDR3 DNA sequence: TGCAGTGCTTACAGCTACTCTGGAAACACCATATATTTT.

This clonotype was recorded a few times. This chain uses TRBV27 with TRBJ2-1; unclear D gene. Trimming left V 3 bases short and J 6 bases short, with 18 bases between. This CDR3 is built from 16 residues. Germline CDR1 is MNHEY and CDR2 is SMNVEV (reference sequence). The CDR3 DNA follows: TGTGCCAGCAGTTTTTCCCCGGGTGGGGTACCCAATGAGCAGTTCTTC. It is translated as CASSFSPGGVPNEQFF.

This clonotype was seen only a few times. The gene calls are TRBV27 and TRBJ1-5; D gene ambiguous. Germline V lookup: CDR1 MNHEY, CDR2 SMNVEV (reference sequence). V lost 4 bases to trimming and J lost 3 bases, with 7 bases between them. The length of the CDR3 is 13 residues. As DNA, the CDR3 is TGTGCCAGCAGTTCCTTTACCAATCAGCCCCAGCATTTT. It encodes CASSSFTNQPQHF.

The chain uses TRBV29-1 and TRBJ2-1; no definite D call. Germline V gives CDR1 SQVTM, CDR2 ANQGSEA. The ends were cut back, 7 bases at V and 0 bases at J, with 10 bases in the middle. The CDR3 consists of 13 residues. CDR3 protein: CSAPGISYNEQFF. Here the CDR3 DNA reads TGCAGCGCCCCGGGCATCTCCTACAATGAGCAGTTCTTC.

This rearrangement joins TRBV9 to TRBJ1-4, with D possibly TRBD1 on 5 matching bases. V was clipped by 7 bases and J by 0 bases, with 13 bases between them. The CDR3 is 15 residues long. The germline V gene has CDR1 SGDLS and CDR2 YYNGEE. The CDR3 region is CASAMGPATNEKLFF. The CDR3 region has the DNA TGTGCCAGCGCGATGGGGCCCGCAACTAATGAAAAACTGTTTTTT.

This clonotype has more than one count but fewer than ten. The J gene is TRBJ1-2, the V gene TRBV6-5; no reliable D call. The germline V gene encodes CDR1 MNHEY and CDR2 SVGAGI. V gave up 5 bases and J gave up 4 bases, with 5 bases separating them. The CDR3 is made up of 11 amino acids. The CDR3 is CASSGSYGYTF. In nucleotides, the CDR3 is TGTGCCAGCAGTGGTAGCTATGGCTACACCTTC.

The chain joins TRBV5-1 to TRBJ2-7; no reliable D call. The CDR3 spans 13 residues. Trimming pared 4 bases from V and 6 bases from J, leaving 14 bases between. The V gene's germline CDR1 is SGHRS and CDR2 YFSETQ. This CDR3 reads CASSRMDGREQYF. The CDR3 DNA sequence: TGCGCCAGCAGCCGGATGGACGGCCGCGAGCAGTACTTC.

In its sample, this clonotype was seen once. The rearrangement uses TRBV29-1 and TRBJ1-2, with unresolved D. Trimming pared 3 bases from V and 3 bases from J, leaving 8 bases between. The CDR3 totals 12 residues. In germline, CDR1 is SQVTM, CDR2 ANQGSEA. The CDR3 here is CSVDATDYGYTF. CDR3 nucleotides: TGCAGCGTTGATGCCACCGACTATGGCTACACCTTC.

In the case of this clonotype: A much larger clone is a single base away; this may be a read error. The chain links TRBV29-1 to TRBJ2-7; 7 nucleotides agree with TRBD2. With 0 bases clipped from V and 5 bases from J, the junction kept 10 bases outside the gene matches. This CDR3 has 15 amino acids. CDR1 and CDR2 (germline): SQVTM, ANQGSEA. CDR3 loop: CSVEDYRGGRHEQYF. The CDR3 DNA reads TGCAGCGTTGAAGATTATCGCGGGGGTCGACACGAGCAGTACTTC.

This clonotype has more than one count but fewer than ten. V is TRBV9 and J is TRBJ2-1; 8 bases align to TRBD1. V was clipped by 0 bases and J by 9 bases; unmatched bases: 8. The CDR3 extends over 15 amino acids. Germline CDR1 reads SGDLS; CDR2 reads YYNGEE. CDR3: CASSVADRVAFEQFF. CDR3 DNA sequence: TGTGCCAGCAGCGTAGCGGACAGGGTGGCGTTTGAGCAGTTCTTC.

The chain has TRBV30 and TRBJ1-5, with a weak D call TRBD1 (5 bases). Trimming cost V 0 bases and J 4 bases, with 7 bases left between them. Germline values: CDR1 GTSNPN, CDR2 SVGIG (reference sequence). The CDR3 loop spans 13 amino acids. For the CDR3, the DNA is TGTGCCTGGAGTGTCCAGGGAAATCAGCCCCAGCATTTT. Translating gives CAWSVQGNQPQHF.

The genes are TRBV7-2 and TRBJ2-2, with 7 bases identical to TRBD2. CDR3 length: 14 residues. Germline CDR1 reads SGHTA; CDR2 reads FQGNSA. V dropped 5 bases and J dropped 6; count of bases not matched to a gene: 6. The CDR3 reads CASSPGLESGELFF. The CDR3 DNA sequence: TGTGCCAGCAGCCCAGGACTAGAGTCCGGGGAGCTGTTTTTT.

This clonotype has more than one count but fewer than ten. The rearrangement uses TRBV15 and TRBJ1-5; no firm D call. Germline V lookup: CDR1 LNHNV, CDR2 YYDKDF (reference sequence). The CDR3 is 12 residues long. Trimming took off 0 bases at V and 5 bases at J, with 2 bases between the two ends. CDR3 loop: CATSRDYQPQHF. CDR3 in DNA: TGTGCCACCAGCAGAGATTATCAGCCCCAGCATTTT.

This clonotype was recorded a few times. The V gene is TRBV3-1, the J gene TRBJ1-2; 7 bases map to TRBD1. CDR1 and CDR2 from the germline V gene are LGHDT and YNNKEL (reference sequence). This CDR3 comprises 15 residues. After removal of 4 bases from V and 4 bases from J, the junction contained 9 bases not matched to a gene. The CDR3 loop reads CASSPQTTGSYGYTF. DNA for the CDR3: TGTGCCAGCAGCCCGCAGACGACAGGGTCCTATGGCTACACCTTC.

This clonotype was seen only a few times. The chain recombines TRBV11-2 with TRBJ1-5; D is perhaps TRBD1 (5 bases). The V end was cut by 5 bases, the J end by 0 bases, with 20 bases between. This CDR3 is built from 18 residues. Germline V gene sequence: CDR1 SGHAT, CDR2 FQNNGV. CDR3 coding DNA: TGTGCCAGCAGCCCATTCCGGGGGACCCCCTATAGCAATCAGCCCCAGCATTTT. Translated: CASSPFRGTPYSNQPQHF.

This chain joins TRBV2 and TRBJ2-5; the D is unclear. The V end was cut by 5 bases, the J end by 5 bases, with 27 bases between. Germline V gene lookup returns CDR1 SNHLY and CDR2 FYNNEI. This CDR3 region has 18 residues. The CDR3 sequence: CASSLDAVVVGGLETQYF. The CDR3, as DNA: TGTGCCAGCAGTTTGGATGCGGTTGTTGTGGGCGGTTTGGAGACCCAGTACTTC.

This chain uses TRBV24-1 with TRBJ1-5; D is undetermined. The germline V gene has CDR1 KGHDR and CDR2 SFDVKD. CDR3 length equals 14 residues. V was pared by 7 bases and J by 5 bases, with 14 bases between. This CDR3 is CATRGAGGDQPQHF. The CDR3 region has the DNA TGTGCCACCAGAGGCGCGGGAGGCGATCAGCCCCAGCATTTT.

This chain links TRBV7-2 with TRBJ2-1; 13 bases line up with TRBD2. Trimming cost V 5 bases and J 3 bases; bases outside gene matches: 7. CDR1 SGHTA and CDR2 FQGNSA come from the germline V gene. The CDR3 length is 17 residues. CDR3 DNA: TGTGCCAGCAGCCATCGGACTAGCGGGAGAAGCTACAATGAGCAGTTCTTC. Amino acid sequence: CASSHRTSGRSYNEQFF.